This TCR beta chain was sequenced in a study of OX40 agonist ivuxolimab in advanced cancers. Study-wide context: While on treatment, patients had intravenous ivuxolimab at 0.01 to 10 mg/kg every 2 weeks.

Germline assignment: CDR1 MGHRA and CDR2 YSYEKL. V lost 1 base and J 3 bases, leaving 9 bases between the germline ends. The CDR3 spans 14 residues. Some clones are missing from TCRdb's copy, which holds only in-frame ones; the method was immunoSEQ multiplex PCR. The table has about 98,000 clones, 85% to 95% seen once. This receptor was taken from an adult with an advanced solid tumor such as melanoma, head and neck, liver or kidney cancer. The chain couples TRBV4-1 to TRBJ1-1; D uncertain. The sequenced sample was CD4+ or CD8+ T cells sorted from blood, obtained in a trial of the OX40 agonist ivuxolimab. Here the CDR3 reads CASSQGEFDTEAFF. The CDR3 DNA reads as TGCGCCAGCAGCCAAGGAGAATTCGACACTGAAGCTTTCTTT.